This is a list of T cell receptor beta chains from one sample in a study of T cell responses to AZD1222 COVID-19 vaccine. Generated by immunoSEQ multiplex PCR, the TCRdb table keeps only in-frame clones and is missing some. Among about 67,000 clones listed, around 84% were seen once. The input for sequencing was peripheral blood, taken on day 0 of AZD1222 vaccination. These receptors all come from an adult in good health. Both conserved end residues are part of each CDR3. Fields, in order: D gene, V gene, J gene, clone size, CDR3 length, CDR3 protein, CDR3 DNA. D genes are given only for firm matches. Clone size appears in some rows only: once, few, many, or a class for an expanded clone.

d_gene: -; v_gene: TRBV4-3; j_gene: TRBJ1-3; abundance: -; len: 15; CDR3aa: CASSQHRDSGNTIYF; CDR3nt: TGCGCCAGCAGCCAGCACCGGGACTCTGGAAACACCATATATTTT
d_gene: -; v_gene: TRBV25-1; j_gene: TRBJ1-5; abundance: -; len: 14; CDR3aa: CASSESGLWQPQHF; CDR3nt: TGTGCCAGCAGTGAATCGGGGCTCTGGCAGCCCCAGCATTTT
d_gene: -; v_gene: TRBV6-5; j_gene: TRBJ1-4; abundance: -; len: 12; CDR3aa: CASGQNNEKLFF; CDR3nt: TGTGCCAGCGGGCAGAATAATGAAAAACTGTTTTTT
d_gene: TRBD1; v_gene: TRBV27; j_gene: TRBJ1-2; abundance: -; len: 14; CDR3aa: CASSEGGQNYGYTF; CDR3nt: TGTGCCAGCAGTGAGGGGGGACAGAACTATGGCTACACCTTC
d_gene: -; v_gene: TRBV6-5; j_gene: TRBJ1-1; abundance: -; len: 13; CDR3aa: CASSSRMGTEAFF; CDR3nt: TGTGCCAGCAGTAGTCGAATGGGCACTGAAGCTTTCTTT
d_gene: -; v_gene: TRBV4-3; j_gene: TRBJ1-3; abundance: few; len: 13; CDR3aa: CASSQDSGNTIYF; CDR3nt: TGCGCCAGCAGCCAAGATTCGGGAAACACCATATATTTT
d_gene: -; v_gene: TRBV27; j_gene: TRBJ2-1; abundance: -; len: 14; CDR3aa: CASSGRGGSNEQFF; CDR3nt: TGTGCCAGCAGTGGCCGTGGGGGGTCCAATGAGCAGTTCTTC
d_gene: -; v_gene: TRBV19; j_gene: TRBJ1-5; abundance: -; len: 12; CDR3aa: CASTIAGQPQHF; CDR3nt: TGTGCCAGTACTATAGCGGGTCAGCCCCAGCATTTT
d_gene: -; v_gene: TRBV5-1; j_gene: TRBJ1-5; abundance: once; len: 14; CDR3aa: CASSFGGGGQPQHF; CDR3nt: TGCGCCAGCAGCTTCGGGGGTGGAGGGCAGCCCCAGCATTTT
d_gene: -; v_gene: TRBV11-2; j_gene: TRBJ1-2; abundance: -; len: 13; CDR3aa: CASSPAAGYGYTF; CDR3nt: TGTGCCAGCAGCCCAGCCGCGGGATATGGCTACACCTTC
d_gene: TRBD1; v_gene: TRBV10-2; j_gene: TRBJ1-2; abundance: -; len: 14; CDR3aa: CASSTDRGGYGYTF; CDR3nt: TGCGCCAGCAGTACGGACAGGGGGGGATATGGCTACACCTTC
d_gene: TRBD1; v_gene: TRBV9; j_gene: TRBJ2-2; abundance: -; len: 16; CDR3aa: CASSGVRDRYTGELFF; CDR3nt: TGTGCCAGCAGCGGGGTCCGGGACAGATACACCGGGGAGCTGTTTTTT
d_gene: -; v_gene: TRBV11-2; j_gene: TRBJ2-7; abundance: -; len: 12; CDR3aa: CASSPRGGEQYF; CDR3nt: TGTGCCAGCAGCCCCCGGGGTGGCGAGCAGTACTTC
d_gene: TRBD1; v_gene: TRBV11-2; j_gene: TRBJ2-1; abundance: few; len: 12; CDR3aa: CASADRSYEQFF; CDR3nt: TGTGCCAGCGCGGACAGGAGCTATGAGCAGTTCTTC
d_gene: TRBD1; v_gene: TRBV5-6; j_gene: TRBJ1-1; abundance: -; len: 14; CDR3aa: CASRRRDRGTEAFF; CDR3nt: TGTGCCAGCAGAAGGAGGGACAGGGGAACTGAAGCTTTCTTT
d_gene: TRBD1; v_gene: TRBV19; j_gene: TRBJ1-2; abundance: -; len: 15; CDR3aa: CASRSREGASSGYTF; CDR3nt: TGTGCCAGTAGGAGCAGAGAGGGGGCATCGTCAGGCTACACCTTC
d_gene: -; v_gene: TRBV5-8; j_gene: TRBJ1-5; abundance: -; len: 15; CDR3aa: CASSLTMAESQPQHF; CDR3nt: TGTGCCAGCAGCTTGACGATGGCGGAGTCCCAGCCCCAGCATTTT
d_gene: TRBD1; v_gene: TRBV11-1; j_gene: TRBJ1-5; abundance: once; len: 15; CDR3aa: CASSAGTGVNQPQHF; CDR3nt: TGTGCCAGCAGCGCCGGGACAGGGGTCAATCAGCCCCAGCATTTT
d_gene: -; v_gene: TRBV6-1; j_gene: TRBJ1-3; abundance: few; len: 14; CDR3aa: CASSESRSGNTIYF; CDR3nt: TGTGCCAGCAGTGAATCCCGCTCTGGAAACACCATATATTTT
d_gene: TRBD2; v_gene: TRBV5-1; j_gene: TRBJ2-3; abundance: -; len: 21; CDR3aa: CASSLKPGQAILAGVSDTQYF; CDR3nt: TGCGCCAGCAGCCTGAAACCGGGACAGGCCATACTAGCGGGAGTCTCAGATACGCAGTATTTT
d_gene: -; v_gene: TRBV28; j_gene: TRBJ2-7; abundance: -; len: 14; CDR3aa: CASSPSGGPYEQYF; CDR3nt: TGTGCCAGCAGTCCCTCAGGGGGGCCCTACGAGCAGTACTTC
d_gene: -; v_gene: TRBV5-1; j_gene: TRBJ2-1; abundance: -; len: 13; CDR3aa: CASSWTTSFEQFF; CDR3nt: TGCGCCAGCAGCTGGACGACTAGTTTTGAGCAGTTCTTC